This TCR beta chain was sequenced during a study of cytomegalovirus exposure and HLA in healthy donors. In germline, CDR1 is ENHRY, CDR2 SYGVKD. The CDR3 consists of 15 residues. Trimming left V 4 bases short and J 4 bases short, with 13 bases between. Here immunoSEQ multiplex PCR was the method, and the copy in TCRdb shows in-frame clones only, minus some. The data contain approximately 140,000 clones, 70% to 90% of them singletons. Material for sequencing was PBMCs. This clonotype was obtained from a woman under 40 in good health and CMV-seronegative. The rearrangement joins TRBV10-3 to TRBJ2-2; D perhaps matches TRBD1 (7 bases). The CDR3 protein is CAISGGDRFTGELFF. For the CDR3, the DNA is TGTGCCATCAGTGGGGGGGACAGATTCACCGGGGAGCTGTTTTTT.